This T cell receptor (beta chain) was observed in a study of Graves' ophthalmopathy and Graves' hyperthyroidism. Study-wide results and limits: The majority of expanded thyroid clonotypes above 0.001 frequency also occurred in blood. Ophthalmopathy could be told apart from stable hyperthyroidism by a 13-signature model (just under 90% sensitivity, over 65% specificity).

Amplified material comprised TCR beta CDR3 regions derived from RNA transcripts. First-round RT-PCR with HTBI primers preceded a second-round multiplex PCR. TCRdb fed the multiplex PCR reads into MiXCR, producing one record per CDR3 protein. This table holds 210,000 or so distinct CDR3 sequences, roughly 29% found once. Many counts were recorded for this clonotype. The antigen remains unidentified. Physicians reached a diagnosis by relying on clinical symptoms, serum thyroxine, TRAb, thyroid ultrasound and orbital computed tomography. PBMCs stemmed from under 11 ml of fresh peripheral blood. V dropped 1 base and J dropped 4 bases, with 17 bases sitting between them. Germline V CDR1 and CDR2: MNHNS, SASEGT. This CDR3 has 16 amino acids.

V and J are TRBV6-1 and TRBJ2-7; no clear D. The sequence was collected from a man aged 45-65 years with Graves' ophthalmopathy. The sample comprised peripheral blood. The CDR3 coding sequence is TGTGCCAGCAGTGAAGGCTTTGGCGGTGAAGAATACGAGCAGTACTTC. Translation gives CASSEGFGGEEYEQYF.